The 9 T cell receptor beta chains given below trace back to one sample, sequenced in a study of CD8 T cells in Susac syndrome. Random hexamers were used to reverse transcribe an amount of about 0.5 to 1 ug RNA. TCRdb re-called the immunoSEQ multiplex PCR reads with MiXCR, one entry per CDR3 protein. Seen here are some 300,000 distinct CDR3 sequences, roughly 85% observed once, and the top ten hold around 0.21%. Sequenced material: CD8+ T cells from PBMCs. The origin of the receptors is a human donor with multiple sclerosis.

This clonotype came up many times. V usage is TRBV27 and J usage is TRBJ2-7, with TRBD1 as a possible D gene (5 bases). The CDR3 contains 13 residues. Trimming stripped 6 bases from V and 1 base from J, with 10 bases between. Looked up from germline, CDR1 is MNHEY and CDR2 is SMNVEV (reference sequence). The CDR3 here is CASSLGASYEQYF. The CDR3 DNA is TGTGCCAGCAGCTTAGGGGCTTCCTACGAGCAGTACTTC.

The V and J genes are TRBV30 and TRBJ2-2, with 9 bases matching TRBD1. CDR3 length: 15 amino acids. Trimming removed 2 bases from V and 6 bases from J; junction bases left unmatched: 7. The germline gives CDR1 GTSNPN, CDR2 SVGIG (reference sequence). DNA of the CDR3: TGTGCCTGGAGTCCTGGGACAGGGTACGCCGGGGAGCTGTTTTTT. It codes for CAWSPGTGYAGELFF.

V is TRBV6-1 and J is TRBJ2-1; the match to TRBD2 covers 8 bases. The length of the CDR3 is 15 residues. The ends lost 2 bases at V and 7 bases at J; junction bases unmatched: 7. Germline V gene data show CDR1 as MNHNS and CDR2 as SASEGT. CDR3 protein: CASSERLSSGNEQFF. The DNA of the CDR3 is TGTGCCAGCAGTGAAAGATTGTCTAGCGGGAATGAGCAGTTCTTC.

The chain carries TRBV12-3 or TRBV12-4 and TRBJ2-2; no definite D call. V dropped 2 bases and J dropped 0 bases, with 13 bases sitting between them. The CDR3 spans 17 residues. CDR3 loop: CASSLRPERANTGELFF. DNA of the CDR3: TGTGCCAGCAGTTTACGGCCGGAGCGAGCGAACACCGGGGAGCTGTTTTTT.

This chain connects TRBV18 to TRBJ2-3; weak D call: TRBD1 (7 bases). V lost 3 bases, J lost 3 bases, and 22 bases lay in between. Germline V CDR1 and CDR2: KGHSH, LQKENI. The CDR3 spans 18 residues. CDR3 sequence reads: CASSPQLEGAFNTDTQYF. The CDR3 DNA reads TGTGCCAGCTCACCCCAGTTGGAGGGGGCATTTAATACAGATACGCAGTATTTT.

The J gene is TRBJ2-7, the V gene TRBV12-3 or TRBV12-4; D might be TRBD1 or TRBD2, each matching 5 bases. The CDR3 sequence is 13 residues long. The V end was cut by 4 bases, the J end by 7 bases, with 14 bases between. The CDR3 here is CASSSRDRREQYF. The CDR3 DNA follows: TGTGCCAGCAGTTCCCGGGACCGCCGAGAGCAGTACTTC.

V and J are TRBV6-2 or TRBV6-3 and TRBJ1-1, with D uncertain. The V gene lost 8 bases and the J gene lost 0 bases, with 7 bases spanning the gap. CDR1 and CDR2 from the germline V gene are MNHEY and SVGEGT. This CDR3 is built from 12 residues. The CDR3 loop is CASGSLNTEAFF. CDR3 nucleotides: TGTGCCAGCGGGAGTCTGAACACTGAAGCTTTCTTT.

The chain combines TRBV28 with TRBJ2-3, with D maybe TRBD1 (5 bases). Trimming shortened V by 7 bases and J by 3 bases, and 17 bases separated the two germline ends. This CDR3 is built from 15 residues. Germline V CDR1 and CDR2: MDHEN, SYDVKM. The CDR3 loop is CASTRGAGLTDTQYF. The CDR3 region has the DNA TGTGCCAGCACCCGTGGGGCTGGATTGACAGATACGCAGTATTTT.

In its sample, this clonotype was seen once. The CDR3 protein is CASSLDSDLFIQYF. CDR3 DNA sequence: TGTGCCAGCAGCTTAGATAGCGATCTATTCATTCAGTACTTC. This chain uses TRBV7-9 with TRBJ2-4, with D possibly matching TRBD2 (5 bases). The CDR3 is 14 residues long. V shed 1 base and J shed 9 bases, with 13 bases lying between them. Germline assignment: CDR1 SEHNR and CDR2 FQNEAQ (reference sequence).